The entry below describes one TCR beta chain. Its antigen is still unknown. The data were taken from a study of blood T cells in healthy people across ages. Study conclusions and caveats: Age brought a roughly linear fall in TCR beta diversity measured per million T cells.

Trimming cost V 4 bases and J 2 bases, with 11 bases left between them. The CDR3 extends over 14 amino acids. The germline V gene encodes CDR1 MNHNY and CDR2 SVGAGI (reference sequence). For the second PCR, which ran for about 6 to 12 cycles, a sample-barcoded 5' primer and a J-beta primer mix were used. TCRdb re-called the 5' RACE reads with MiXCR, one entry per CDR3 protein. Among over 1.5 million distinct CDR3 sequences listed, less than 50% were seen once. This sequence joins TRBV6-6 and TRBJ1-1, with D possibly matching TRBD1 (6 bases). The sequenced sample consisted of blood. The TCR sequence derives from a woman between 35 and 50 years old in good health. In DNA, the CDR3 is TGTGCCAGCAGTTCTCAGGGGACCAACACTGAAGCTTTCTTT. It codes for CASSSQGTNTEAFF.